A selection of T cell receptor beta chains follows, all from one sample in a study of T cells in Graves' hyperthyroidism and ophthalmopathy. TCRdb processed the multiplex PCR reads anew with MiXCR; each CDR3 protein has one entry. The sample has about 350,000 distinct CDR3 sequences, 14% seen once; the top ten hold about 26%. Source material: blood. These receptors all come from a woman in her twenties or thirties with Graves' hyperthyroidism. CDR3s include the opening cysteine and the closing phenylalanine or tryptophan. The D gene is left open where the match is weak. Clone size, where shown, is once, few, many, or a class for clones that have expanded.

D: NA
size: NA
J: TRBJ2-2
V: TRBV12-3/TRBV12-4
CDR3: CAGSLGVGGELFF
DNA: TGTGCCGGCAGTTTAGGAGTGGGCGGGGAGCTGTTTTTT

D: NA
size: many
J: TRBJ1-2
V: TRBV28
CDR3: CASRTGVYGYTF
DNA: TGTGCCAGCAGAACGGGGGTCTATGGCTACACCTTC

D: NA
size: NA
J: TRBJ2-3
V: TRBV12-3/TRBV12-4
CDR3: CASSFWRAPPTHTDTQYF
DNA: TGTGCCAGCAGTTTCTGGCGCGCACCGCCCACACACACAGATACGCAGTATTTT

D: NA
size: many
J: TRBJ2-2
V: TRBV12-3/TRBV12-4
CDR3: CASSSEVSGELFF
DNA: TGTGCCAGCAGTTCTGAGGTCAGCGGGGAGCTGTTTTTT

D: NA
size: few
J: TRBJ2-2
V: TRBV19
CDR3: CASSSWDLDTGELFF
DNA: TGTGCCAGTAGTTCTTGGGACCTGGACACCGGGGAGCTGTTTTTT

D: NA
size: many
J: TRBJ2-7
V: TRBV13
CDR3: CASSLSLAYEQYF
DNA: TGTGCCAGCAGCTTGTCGCTAGCATACGAGCAGTACTTC

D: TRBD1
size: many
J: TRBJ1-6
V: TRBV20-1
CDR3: CSARRDRGYSPLHF
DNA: TGCAGTGCTAGGAGGGACAGGGGTTATTCACCCCTCCACTTT

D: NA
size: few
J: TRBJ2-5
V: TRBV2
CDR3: CASSVHSPETQYF
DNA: TGTGCCAGCAGTGTACACAGCCCGGAGACCCAGTACTTC

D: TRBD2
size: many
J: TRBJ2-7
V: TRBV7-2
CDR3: CASSLEASGTYEQYF
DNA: TGTGCCAGCAGCTTAGAGGCTAGCGGCACCTACGAGCAGTACTTC

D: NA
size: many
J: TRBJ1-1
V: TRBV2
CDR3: CASRGRAMNTEAFF
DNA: TGTGCCAGCAGAGGCAGGGCGATGAACACTGAAGCTTTCTTT

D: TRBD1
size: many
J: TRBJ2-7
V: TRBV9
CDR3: CASSSGTGYGSYEQYF
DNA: TGTGCCAGCAGCTCCGGGACAGGGTACGGCTCCTACGAGCAGTACTTC

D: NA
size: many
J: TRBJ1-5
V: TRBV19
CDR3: CASSTTGRNQPQHF
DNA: TGTGCCAGTAGTACGACGGGCCGCAATCAGCCCCAGCATTTT

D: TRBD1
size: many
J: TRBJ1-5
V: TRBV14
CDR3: CASSLQGPNQPQHF
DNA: TGTGCCAGCAGCCTACAGGGGCCCAATCAGCCCCAGCATTTT

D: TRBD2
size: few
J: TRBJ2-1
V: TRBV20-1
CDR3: CSASILAGGYNEQFF
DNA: TGCAGTGCTAGCATACTAGCGGGCGGATACAATGAGCAGTTCTTC

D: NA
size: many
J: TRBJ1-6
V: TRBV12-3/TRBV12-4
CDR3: CASLMSSYNSPLHF
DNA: TGTGCCAGCCTGATGAGCTCCTATAATTCACCCCTCCACTTT

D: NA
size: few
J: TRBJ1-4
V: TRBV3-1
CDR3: CASSQDLSLGFREKLFF
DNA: TGTGCCAGCAGCCAAGATTTATCTCTCGGTTTTCGTGAAAAACTGTTTTTT

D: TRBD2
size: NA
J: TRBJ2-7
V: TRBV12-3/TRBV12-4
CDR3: CASSRTSGRSYEQYF
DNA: TGTGCCAGCAGCAGGACTAGCGGGAGGAGTTACGAGCAGTACTTC

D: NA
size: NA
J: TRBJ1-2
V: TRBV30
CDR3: CAWRGQGIHTF
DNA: TGTGCCTGGAGGGGCCAGGGGATCCACACCTTC

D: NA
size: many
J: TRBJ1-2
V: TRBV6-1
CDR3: CASSDGGYGYTF
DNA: TGTGCCAGCAGTGATGGGGGATATGGCTACACCTTC

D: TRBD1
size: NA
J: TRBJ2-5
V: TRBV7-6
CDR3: CASSRLPPLPGQGKETQYF
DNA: TGTGCCAGCAGCCGACTTCCGCCGCTCCCGGGACAGGGTAAAGAGACCCAGTACTTC

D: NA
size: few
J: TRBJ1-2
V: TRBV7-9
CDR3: CASSLDLGNYGYTF
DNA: TGTGCCAGCAGCTTAGATCTGGGGAACTATGGCTACACCTTC

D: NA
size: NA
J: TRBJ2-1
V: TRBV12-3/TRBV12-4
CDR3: CASSAVGGHYNEQFF
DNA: TGTGCCAGCAGCGCCGTGGGGGGGCACTACAATGAGCAGTTCTTC

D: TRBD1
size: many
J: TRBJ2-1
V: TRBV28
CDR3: CASSPTGRHNEQFF
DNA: TGTGCCAGCAGTCCGACAGGGCGGCACAATGAGCAGTTCTTC

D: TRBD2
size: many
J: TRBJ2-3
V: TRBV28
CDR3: CASSYGPGASGSTDTQYF
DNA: TGTGCCAGCAGTTATGGGCCTGGGGCTAGCGGGAGCACAGATACGCAGTATTTT

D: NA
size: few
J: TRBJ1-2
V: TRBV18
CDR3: CASSPRVGRDYGYTF
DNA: TGTGCCAGCTCACCACGGGTTGGCAGGGACTATGGCTACACCTTC

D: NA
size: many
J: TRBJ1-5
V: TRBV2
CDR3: CASSEALRSNQPQHF
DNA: TGTGCCAGCAGTGAAGCCCTCCGTTCTAATCAGCCCCAGCATTTT

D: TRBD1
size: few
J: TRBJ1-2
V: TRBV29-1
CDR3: CSVGGRQGLAGGYTF
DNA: TGCAGCGTTGGGGGAAGACAGGGTTTGGCCGGTGGCTACACCTTC

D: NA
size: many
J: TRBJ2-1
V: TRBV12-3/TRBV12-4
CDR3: CASSFQGLGEQFF
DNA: TGTGCCAGCAGTTTTCAGGGGTTGGGAGAGCAGTTCTTC

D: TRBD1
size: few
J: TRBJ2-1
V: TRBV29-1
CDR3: CSVSTGTGYEQFF
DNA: TGCAGCGTTAGTACCGGGACAGGTTATGAGCAGTTCTTC

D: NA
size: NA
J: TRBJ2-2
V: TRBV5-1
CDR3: CASSARTSYRGELFF
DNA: TGCGCCAGCAGCGCGCGGACTTCCTACCGGGGGGAGCTGTTTTTT

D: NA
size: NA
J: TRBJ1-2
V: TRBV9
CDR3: CASSVETDYGYTF
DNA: TGTGCCAGCAGCGTGGAGACGGATTATGGCTACACCTTC

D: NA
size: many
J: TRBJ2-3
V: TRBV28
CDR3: CASSNYPASDTDTQYF
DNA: TGTGCCAGCAGTAACTACCCGGCTAGCGACACAGATACGCAGTATTTT

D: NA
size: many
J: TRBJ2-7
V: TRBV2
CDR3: CASTGDSSSYEQYF
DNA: TGTGCCAGCACGGGGGACTCGAGCTCCTACGAGCAGTACTTC

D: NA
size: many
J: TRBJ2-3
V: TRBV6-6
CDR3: CASSYGGTDTQYF
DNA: TGTGCCAGCAGTTACGGGGGGACAGATACGCAGTATTTT

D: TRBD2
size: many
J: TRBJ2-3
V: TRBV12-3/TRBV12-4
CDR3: CASQLAGRDTQYF
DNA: TGTGCCAGCCAACTAGCGGGTAGAGATACGCAGTATTTT

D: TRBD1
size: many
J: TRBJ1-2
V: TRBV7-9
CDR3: CASSSPGQGRDGYTF
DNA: TGTGCCAGCAGCTCACCGGGACAGGGGAGAGATGGCTACACCTTC

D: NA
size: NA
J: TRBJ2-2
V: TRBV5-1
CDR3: CASSLAPPTGGELFF
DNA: TGCGCCAGCAGCTTGGCCCCCCCCACCGGAGGGGAGCTGTTTTTT

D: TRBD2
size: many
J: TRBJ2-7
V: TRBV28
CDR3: CASSHHRLAGAKLYEQYF
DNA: TGTGCCAGCAGCCACCACCGACTAGCGGGAGCTAAGTTGTACGAGCAGTACTTC

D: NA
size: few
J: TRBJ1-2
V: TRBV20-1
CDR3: CSARPGPEGGYTF
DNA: TGCAGTGCTAGACCGGGCCCCGAGGGTGGCTACACCTTC

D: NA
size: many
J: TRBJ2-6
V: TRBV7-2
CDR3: CASSDDRSGANVLTF
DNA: TGTGCCAGCAGCGACGACAGATCTGGGGCCAACGTCCTGACTTTC

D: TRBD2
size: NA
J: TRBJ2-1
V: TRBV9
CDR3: CASSVLGITSGPYNEQFF
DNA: TGTGCCAGCAGCGTACTCGGAATAACTAGCGGGCCCTACAATGAGCAGTTCTTC

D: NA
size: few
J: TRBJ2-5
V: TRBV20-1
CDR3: CSAVRERIRETQYF
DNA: TGCAGTGCTGTCCGGGAACGGATTAGAGAGACCCAGTACTTC

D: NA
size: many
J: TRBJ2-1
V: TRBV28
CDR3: CASSSRGPYNEQFF
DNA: TGTGCCAGCAGTTCAAGGGGTCCCTACAATGAGCAGTTCTTC

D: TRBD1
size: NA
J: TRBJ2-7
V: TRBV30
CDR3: CAWRDRGFSYEQYF
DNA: TGTGCCTGGAGGGACAGGGGGTTTTCCTACGAGCAGTACTTC

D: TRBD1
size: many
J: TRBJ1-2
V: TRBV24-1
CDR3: CATSDWGQGAYGYTF
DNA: TGTGCCACCAGTGATTGGGGACAGGGGGCTTATGGCTACACCTTC

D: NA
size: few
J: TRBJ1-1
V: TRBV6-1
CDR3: CASSEGGGYNRGREAFF
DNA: TGTGCCAGCAGTGAAGGGGGGGGGTACAACAGAGGTCGTGAAGCTTTCTTT

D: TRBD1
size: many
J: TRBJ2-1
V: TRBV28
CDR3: CASITTPGQGGNNEQFF
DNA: TGTGCCAGCATTACTACTCCGGGACAGGGAGGAAACAATGAGCAGTTCTTC

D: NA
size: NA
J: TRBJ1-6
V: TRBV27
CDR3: CASSFGPGSPLHF
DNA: TGTGCCAGCAGTTTTGGGCCGGGGTCACCCCTCCACTTT

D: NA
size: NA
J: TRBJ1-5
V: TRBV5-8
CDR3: CASSFAFRRVDQPQHF
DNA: TGTGCCAGCAGCTTCGCTTTTCGGAGGGTCGATCAGCCCCAGCATTTT

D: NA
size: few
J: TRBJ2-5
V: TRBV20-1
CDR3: CSGRSEETQYF
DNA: TGCAGTGGGCGGAGTGAGGAGACCCAGTACTTC

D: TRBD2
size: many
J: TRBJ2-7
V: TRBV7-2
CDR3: CASSLSGLAGSYYEQYF
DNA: TGTGCCAGCAGCTTAAGTGGACTAGCGGGATCTTACTACGAGCAGTACTTC

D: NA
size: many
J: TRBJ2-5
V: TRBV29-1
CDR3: CGYVWGETQYF
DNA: TGCGGCTATGTGTGGGGGGAGACCCAGTACTTC

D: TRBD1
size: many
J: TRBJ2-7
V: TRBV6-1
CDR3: CASSLPGTAYEQYF
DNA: TGTGCCAGCAGCCTCCCCGGGACAGCCTACGAGCAGTACTTC

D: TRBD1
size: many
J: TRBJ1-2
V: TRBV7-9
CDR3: CASSLSTGVGYGYTF
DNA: TGTGCCAGCAGCTTATCCACAGGGGTGGGCTATGGCTACACCTTC

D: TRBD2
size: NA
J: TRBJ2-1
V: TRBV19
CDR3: CASSISGRAMSEQFF
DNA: TGTGCCAGTAGTATTAGCGGGAGGGCAATGAGTGAGCAGTTCTTC